This TCR beta chain comes out of a study of T cell changes during pregnancy in multiple sclerosis. Assay used: immunoSEQ multiplex PCR; TCRdb lists only in-frame clones, some missing. The sample contains tens of thousands of clones, about nine tenths of which appear only once. The CDR3 length is 11 residues. Trimming stripped 4 bases from V and 6 bases from J, with 6 bases between. In germline, CDR1 is PRHDT, CDR2 FYEKMQ (reference sequence). This clone was detected a few times. The rearrangement links TRBV13 to TRBJ1-1, with unresolved D. The TCR sequence derives from a female donor with multiple sclerosis, enrolled in a pregnancy study. This specimen was CD8+ T cells from peripheral blood mononuclear cells, taken before pregnancy. The CDR3 is CASSYPAEAFF. CDR3 sequence (DNA): TGTGCCAGCAGCTACCCAGCTGAAGCTTTCTTT. The full variable domain, with the rest looked up from reference TRBV13 and TRBJ1-1, is AAGVIQSPRHLIKEKRETATLKCYPIPRHDTVYWYQQGPGQDPQFLISFYEKMQSDKGSIPDRFSAQQFSDYHSELNMSSLELGDSALYFCASSYPAEAFFGQGTRLTVV.